The clone carrying this TCR beta chain was counted a few times. No antigen is known for it. The isolated RNA, all of it, was reverse transcribed, so expressed TCRB transcripts were what got sequenced. This table comes from immunoSEQ multiplex PCR, and its TCRdb copy is limited to in-frame clones, with some not included. The table shows about 290,000 clones, with about 8% occurring only once. This sample is drawn from a study of beta chain features in type 1 diabetes. A heparinised blood draw that averaged roughly 100 mL was obtained once from each donor. Broader study findings: Naive, central memory and regulatory TCRB repertoires appeared more similar among patients than healthy donors. Type 1 diabetes patients showed a moderate but significant shortening of TCRB CDR3s in all four CD4+ subsets. Patients with type 1 diabetes showed fewer VDJ junction insertions and more deletions.

The germline V gene encodes CDR1 SGHVS and CDR2 FQNEAQ. The ends were cut back, 1 base at V and 6 bases at J, with 15 bases in the middle. The CDR3 is made up of 15 amino acids. The chain has TRBV7-8 and TRBJ2-5; D gene uncertain. The sequenced sample consisted of central memory CD4+ T cells from blood. The receptor comes from a woman under 30 in good health. DNA of the CDR3: TGTGCCAGCAGCTTAGGGCAGATCTCAAAGCAGACCCAGTACTTC. Its protein product is CASSLGQISKQTQYF.